The clone carrying this T cell receptor beta chain was seen a handful of times. These data belong to a study of blood T cell repertoires in COVID-19. V was trimmed by 4 bases and J by 0 bases, leaving 14 bases between them. This CDR3 is built from 16 residues. Germline V gene sequence: CDR1 SGHRS, CDR2 YFSETQ. TCRdb's table, derived via immunoSEQ multiplex PCR, lists solely in-frame clones and lacks some. The table shows around 300,000 clones, with approximately 85% occurring only once. Sequencing input: peripheral blood. The sequence derives from a man aged 18-30 years with active or convalescent COVID-19. The chain is built from TRBV5-1 and TRBJ1-3, with D unclear. The CDR3 here is CASSLDVGRSGNTIYF. The DNA of the CDR3 is TGCGCCAGCAGCCTGGATGTCGGTCGCTCTGGAAACACCATATATTTT. Looking up the rest from reference TRBV5-1 and TRBJ1-3 gives the full variable domain: KAGVTQTPRYLIKTRGQQVTLSCSPISGHRSVSWYQQTPGQGLQFLFEYFSETQRNKGNFPGRFSGRQFSNSRSEMNVSTLELGDSALYLCASSLDVGRSGNTIYFGEGSWLTVV.